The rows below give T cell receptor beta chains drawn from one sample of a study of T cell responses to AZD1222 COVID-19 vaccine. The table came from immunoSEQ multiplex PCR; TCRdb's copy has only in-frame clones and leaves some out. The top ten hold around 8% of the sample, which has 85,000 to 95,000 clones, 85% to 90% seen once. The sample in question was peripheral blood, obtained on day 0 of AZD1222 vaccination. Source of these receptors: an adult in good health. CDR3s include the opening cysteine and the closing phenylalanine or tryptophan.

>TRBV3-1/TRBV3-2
CASSPISGNTGELFF
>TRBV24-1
CATSGTGEGYTF
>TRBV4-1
CASSPKGSTGDYGYTF
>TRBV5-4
CASSPRSYNEQFF
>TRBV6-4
CASSEAGGPTDTQYF
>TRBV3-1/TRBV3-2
CASRLHRGRADTQYF
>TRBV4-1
CASSQGVRTGGQRNEQFF
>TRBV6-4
CASSPGGGIEQFF
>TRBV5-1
CASRWDRDQPQHF
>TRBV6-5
CASRTTGGRPNEQYF
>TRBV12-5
CASALTGTGANVLTF
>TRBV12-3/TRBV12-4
CASRADTDTQYF
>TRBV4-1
CASSPREWDGYTF
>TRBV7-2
CASSLQGNQAQHF
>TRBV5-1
CASSLGGGDYGYTF
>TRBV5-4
CASSLASGVTDTQYF
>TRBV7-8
CASSGGPYGYTF
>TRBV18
CASSPRGGADEKLFF
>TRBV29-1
CSAPKDPGTEAFF
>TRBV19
CATEKGGTTASGNTIYF
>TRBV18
CASSPMGARGTGELFF
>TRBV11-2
CASSLATGAGNGNTIYF
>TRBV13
CASSTRQALNTEAFF
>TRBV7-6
CASSFGGAGSTDTQYF
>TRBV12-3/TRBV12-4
CASSLGRFNEQFF
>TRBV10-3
CAISRGGPEAFF
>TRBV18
CASSPRVAENEKLFF
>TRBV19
CASSITGKDTQYF
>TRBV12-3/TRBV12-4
CASSLWSDEKLFF
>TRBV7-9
CASSHITGGDEKLFF
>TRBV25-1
CASSYTGTGYGYTF
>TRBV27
CASSSGTSGGQYEQYF
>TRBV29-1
CSVEDLGRMNTEAFF
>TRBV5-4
CASSPPRAPETQYF
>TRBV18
CASSPSGTENIQYF
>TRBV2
CASRPPYEQYF
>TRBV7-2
CASSLFLASQLTETQYF
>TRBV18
CASSPPGLISGNTIYF